Following are 23 T cell receptor beta chains from one sample sequenced in a study of type 1 regulatory T cells. TCRdb reprocessed the reads with MiXCR, giving one entry per CDR3 protein. The table has about 18,000 distinct CDR3 sequences, around 9.6% seen once. The specimen was CD4+ T cells, either the whole sample or a sorted fraction (not recorded which). These receptors came from a human donor in good health.

In its sample, this clonotype was seen many times. The gene calls are TRBV29-1 and TRBJ2-1, with 11 bases identical to TRBD2. The germline gives CDR1 SQVTM, CDR2 ANQGSEA. J gave up 5 bases and V 5 bases, and 14 bases lay outside the gene matches. The CDR3 consists of 17 residues. The CDR3 loop is CSVSHSGRAASHNEQFF. Written as DNA, the CDR3 is TGCAGCGTTTCCCATAGCGGGAGGGCCGCGAGCCACAATGAGCAGTTCTTC.

The table lists this clonotype with many counts. The V gene is TRBV5-1, the J gene TRBJ2-1; D gene unclear. The germline CDR1 and CDR2 sequences are SGHRS and YFSETQ. The CDR3 covers 13 residues. Trimming took off 4 bases at V and 8 bases at J, with 13 bases between the two ends. CDR3 coding DNA: TGCGCCAGCAGCACCCGCAGTTGGGATGAGCAGTTCTTC. This gives the protein CASSTRSWDEQFF.

The J gene is TRBJ2-2, the V gene TRBV9; TRBD1 aligns across 9 bases. This CDR3 has 16 residues. V dropped 4 bases and J dropped 3; count of bases not matched to a gene: 7. Germline CDR1 is SGDLS and CDR2 is YYNGEE. Here the CDR3 DNA reads TGTGCCAGCAGCCCTCGGACAGGGGCGTACACCGGGGAGCTGTTTTTT. It translates to CASSPRTGAYTGELFF.

The table lists this clonotype with many counts. In DNA form, the CDR3 reads TGCGCCAGCACCGGAGACACTGAAGCTTTCTTT. It codes for CASTGDTEAFF. This chain uses TRBV5-1 with TRBJ1-1; D unclear. V was clipped by 6 bases and J by 3 bases, with 6 bases between them. CDR1 is SGHRS and CDR2 is YFSETQ in the germline V gene. The CDR3 totals 11 residues.

The rearrangement joins TRBV28 to TRBJ2-5; 16 nucleotides match TRBD2. The CDR3 extends over 17 amino acids. V dropped 4 bases and J dropped 4; count of bases not matched to a gene: 6. The germline gives CDR1 MDHEN, CDR2 SYDVKM. The CDR3 DNA reads TGTGCCAGCAGTTCGGGACTAGCGGGAGGGAGGACAGAGACCCAGTACTTC. Amino acids: CASSSGLAGGRTETQYF.

This clonotype is medium-sized. The chain uses TRBV6-2 or TRBV6-3 and TRBJ2-1; 8 bases agree with TRBD2. Germline lookup yields CDR1 MNHEY and CDR2 SVGEGT. This CDR3 is built from 15 residues. V was pared by 7 bases and J by 8 bases, with 13 bases of the junction left unmatched. The CDR3 DNA follows: TGTGCCAGCAAGCGGGCAGCGGGGGAATTTCATGAGCAGTTCTTC. Translated, it gives CASKRAAGEFHEQFF.

The V call is TRBV7-2, the J call TRBJ1-2; D may be TRBD1 (5 bases). The CDR3 is 13 residues long. V was trimmed by 3 bases and J by 3 bases, leaving 8 bases between them. Germline CDR1 is SGHTA and CDR2 is FQGNSA. CDR3 loop: CASSFRDDYGYTF. CDR3 DNA sequence: TGTGCCAGCAGCTTCCGGGACGACTATGGCTACACCTTC.

There are a few counts of this clonotype. The chain has TRBV5-1 and TRBJ2-5, with 14 bases aligning to TRBD2. This CDR3 has 16 amino acids. CDR1 and CDR2 (germline): SGHRS, YFSETQ. Unmatched junction bases numbered 3, after V lost 4 bases and J lost 1 base. CDR3 residues: CASSRGTSGSQETQYF. The CDR3 bases are TGCGCCAGCAGCCGAGGGACTAGCGGGAGCCAAGAGACCCAGTACTTC.

The chain links TRBV7-9 to TRBJ1-1; maybe TRBD1 (6 bases). V was shortened by 6 bases and J by 1 base, with 12 bases between the two germline ends. Germline CDR1 reads SEHNR; CDR2 reads FQNEAQ (reference sequence). The CDR3 contains 14 residues. The CDR3 sequence: CASRLGGSNTEAFF. In DNA, the CDR3 is TGTGCCAGCAGACTAGGGGGGTCGAACACTGAAGCTTTCTTT.

The sample holds a few counts of this clonotype. J is TRBJ2-3 and V is TRBV3-1; 9 nucleotides align to TRBD2. Unmatched junction bases numbered 10, after V lost 0 bases and J lost 6 bases. The V gene's germline CDR1 is LGHDT and CDR2 YNNKEL (reference sequence). The CDR3 has 17 amino acids. Written as DNA, the CDR3 is TGTGCCAGCAGCCAAGATCGGAGCGGGAGGCCCCGGGATACGCAGTATTTT. As protein: CASSQDRSGRPRDTQYF.

This clonotype has more than one count but fewer than ten. CDR3 nucleotide sequence: TGCAGTGCTAGTCTCCTCACCGGCTATCCCTCGAAAGGGACCCAGTACTTC. Protein product: CSASLLTGYPSKGTQYF. V gene TRBV20-1 combines with J gene TRBJ2-5, with unresolved D. The CDR3 covers 17 residues. The germline CDR1 and CDR2 sequences are DFQATT and SNEGSKA (reference sequence). Trimming left V 3 bases short and J 7 bases short, with 27 bases between.

This rearrangement joins TRBV12-3 or TRBV12-4 to TRBJ1-2; the D gene is possibly TRBD1 (5 bases). Trimming took 3 bases from V and 7 from J, leaving 12 bases between them. The CDR3 is made up of 13 amino acids. This CDR3 is CASSLGQGGGYTF. CDR3 bases: TGTGCCAGCAGTTTGGGGCAGGGTGGTGGCTACACCTTC.

In regard to this clonotype: The junction does not match germline at one end; this may be a read error. The chain employs TRBV19 and TRBJ2-1, with 10 bases matching TRBD1. Germline V lookup: CDR1 LNHDA, CDR2 SQIVND (reference sequence). This CDR3 comprises 13 residues. The CDR3 loop is CASSISIGGQGLF. CDR3 nucleotide sequence: TGTGCCAGTAGTATCTCCATTGGGGGACAGGGGCTCTTC.

This clonotype was recorded at least ten times. The genes are TRBV20-1 and TRBJ1-2, with 7 bases identical to TRBD1. This CDR3 has 12 residues. CDR1 and CDR2 (germline): DFQATT, SNEGSKA (reference sequence). V lost 6 bases and J lost 4; bases outside the gene matches: 5. For the CDR3, the DNA is TGCAGTGCCCCGGGACAGAGCTATGGCTACACCTTC. Translating it yields CSAPGQSYGYTF.

This clonotype was seen only once. One junction end disagrees with the germline gene, perhaps due to a read error. V and J are TRBV20-1 and TRBJ1-2; D possibly corresponds to TRBD1 (5 bases). The CDR3 loop spans 14 amino acids. CDR1 and CDR2 from the germline V gene are DFQATT and SNEGSKA (reference sequence). The chain's CDR3 is CSASSGQGIYGCTF. As DNA, the CDR3 is TGCAGTGCTAGTTCGGGGCAGGGTATTTATGGCTGCACCTTC.

This clonotype was recorded a few times. This rearrangement joins TRBV30 to TRBJ1-1; 8 nucleotides match TRBD1. The CDR3 extends over 14 amino acids. V shed 3 bases and J 4 bases; nucleotides not matched to a gene: 7. Germline CDR1 GTSNPN, CDR2 SVGIG (reference sequence). The CDR3 loop is CAWRAGGAATEAFF. As DNA, the CDR3 is TGTGCCTGGAGAGCAGGGGGCGCCGCCACTGAAGCTTTCTTT.

The V and J genes are TRBV15 and TRBJ1-1; D is ambiguous. Trimming removed 0 bases from V and 0 bases from J, with 20 bases in between. The CDR3 has 19 amino acids. In germline, CDR1 is LNHNV, CDR2 YYDKDF (reference sequence). CDR3 protein: CATSREGYGLGTMNTEAFF. The CDR3 DNA reads as TGTGCCACCAGCAGAGAGGGGTACGGATTGGGTACTATGAACACTGAAGCTTTCTTT.

The chain links TRBV20-1 to TRBJ2-3; the D gene is possibly TRBD2 (6 bases). V was shortened by 1 base and J by 4 bases, with 15 bases between the two germline ends. CDR3 length: 15 residues. CDR1 is DFQATT, CDR2 SNEGSKA, per germline (reference sequence). This CDR3 is CSARAVMAGSDTQYF. For the CDR3, the DNA is TGCAGTGCTAGAGCGGTTATGGCGGGATCAGATACGCAGTATTTT.

This clonotype was seen once. A much larger clone is a single base away; this may be a read error. The V gene is TRBV20-1, the J gene TRBJ1-5; a possible D gene is TRBD1 (5 bases). CDR1 and CDR2 (germline): DFQATT, SNEGSKA (reference sequence). The V and J ends lost 3 bases and 4 bases respectively, with 13 bases between them. This CDR3 is built from 14 residues. The CDR3 DNA is TGCAGTGCTAGTTCAGGACGGGGGAATCAGCCCCAGCATTTT. This codes for CSASSGRGNQPQHF.

This clonotype was seen only a few times. V gene TRBV5-1 combines with J gene TRBJ2-3; 9 positions match TRBD2. The ends lost 2 bases at V and 4 bases at J; junction bases unmatched: 5. CDR3 length equals 15 residues. Germline V gene lookup returns CDR1 SGHRS and CDR2 YFSETQ. The CDR3 sequence: CASSFGTSRPDTQYF. The CDR3 nucleotides are TGCGCCAGCAGCTTCGGGACTAGCCGTCCAGATACGCAGTATTTT.

In its sample, this clonotype was seen many times. The chain couples TRBV5-1 to TRBJ2-7; 11 bases agree with TRBD2. V shed 3 bases, J shed 0 bases, and the junction held 5 bases outside the gene matches. The V gene's germline CDR1 is SGHRS and CDR2 YFSETQ. The CDR3 sequence is 16 residues long. The CDR3: CASSSTSGSDSYEQYF. DNA for the CDR3: TGCGCCAGCAGCTCCACTAGCGGGAGCGACTCCTACGAGCAGTACTTC. Full variable domain (missing parts from reference TRBV5-1 and TRBJ2-7): KAGVTQTPRYLIKTRGQQVTLSCSPISGHRSVSWYQQTPGQGLQFLFEYFSETQRNKGNFPGRFSGRQFSNSRSEMNVSTLELGDSALYLCASSSTSGSDSYEQYFGPGTRLTVT.

This clonotype came up many times. This chain links TRBV7-8 with TRBJ2-1; 8 bases align to TRBD2. V dropped 1 base and J dropped 3; count of bases not matched to a gene: 14. The CDR3 has 19 amino acids. The germline V gene encodes CDR1 SGHVS and CDR2 FQNEAQ. CDR3 protein: CASSLGVGGAGGLYNEQFF. For the CDR3, the DNA is TGTGCCAGCAGCTTAGGGGTTGGTGGGGCGGGAGGCCTCTACAATGAGCAGTTCTTC. Based on the CDR3 plus reference TRBV7-8 and TRBJ2-1, the full variable domain is GAGVSQSPRYKVAKRGQDVALRCDPISGHVSLFWYQQALGQGPEFLTYFQNEAQLDKSGLPSDRFFAERPEGSVSTLKIQRTQQEDSAVYLCASSLGVGGAGGLYNEQFFGPGTRLTVL.

This clonotype was seen only a few times. The genes are TRBV12-3 or TRBV12-4 and TRBJ2-3, with TRBD2 matching over 12 bases. The CDR3 sequence is 17 residues long. V shed 6 bases, J shed 1 base, and the junction held 8 bases outside the gene matches. The CDR3, as DNA: TGTGCCAGCAGCCTTTGGGGGACTAGCGGGCGCACAGATACGCAGTATTTT. This codes for CASSLWGTSGRTDTQYF.